The 29 T cell receptor beta chains reported below all come from one sample, sequenced in a study of blood T cell repertoires in COVID-19. Sequencing was performed with immunoSEQ multiplex PCR; in TCRdb, only in-frame clones are kept and a portion is missing. The sample holds 200,000 to 250,000 clones, nearly 90% seen once. Input material: PBMCs or T cells enriched from blood (not recorded which). The receptors were gathered from a man aged 30 to 45 who had recovered from COVID-19.

The genes are TRBV5-1 and TRBJ1-5; 7 bases match TRBD1. Germline-derived CDR1 and CDR2 are SGHRS and YFSETQ. This CDR3 is 16 amino acids long. J gave up 6 bases and V 2 bases, and 11 bases lay outside the gene matches. The CDR3: CASSLQGPRAGQPQHF. The DNA for the CDR3 is TGCGCCAGCAGCTTACAGGGGCCCCGGGCGGGTCAGCCCCAGCATTTT.

This clone appeared a few times. V gene TRBV28 combines with J gene TRBJ1-4, with TRBD1 matching over 8 bases. This CDR3 is built from 16 residues. J gave up 0 bases and V 5 bases, and 5 bases lay outside the gene matches. CDR1 is MDHEN and CDR2 is SYDVKM in the germline V gene. CDR3 coding DNA: TGTGCCAGCAGTATACCGACAGGGGCAACTAATGAAAAACTGTTTTTT. Translation gives CASSIPTGATNEKLFF.

The J gene is TRBJ1-1, the V gene TRBV12-5; D is possibly TRBD1 (6 bases). The CDR3 is 17 residues long. Germline lookup yields CDR1 LGHNT and CDR2 FRNRAP. Trimming stripped 0 bases from V and 1 base from J, with 15 bases between. Here the CDR3 DNA reads TGTGCTAGTGGTTTGGTCTTAGGGGGAGGGAGGAACACTGAAGCTTTCTTT. Residues: CASGLVLGGGRNTEAFF.

This chain uses TRBV4-1 with TRBJ2-5; TRBD2 agrees at 11 bases. With 0 bases clipped from V and 5 bases from J, the junction kept 14 bases outside the gene matches. This CDR3 is 19 amino acids long. The germline V gene encodes CDR1 MGHRA and CDR2 YSYEKL. The CDR3 reads CASSQDRGTSGSLRETQYF. In DNA form, the CDR3 reads TGCGCCAGCAGCCAAGATAGGGGTACTAGCGGGAGTCTGAGGGAGACCCAGTACTTC.

This clone was seen more than once but under ten times. The genes are TRBV6-4 and TRBJ2-3, with TRBD2 identical over 12 bases. This CDR3 contains 18 residues. The V gene end was trimmed by 6 bases and the J gene end by 1 base; junction bases not matched to a gene: 11. Germline V CDR1 and CDR2: MRHNA, SNTAGT. CDR3 DNA: TGTGCCAGCAGCCTGACTAGCGGGGGTTCCTCGGGCACAGATACGCAGTATTTT. It codes for CASSLTSGGSSGTDTQYF.

This chain joins TRBV6-2 or TRBV6-3 and TRBJ2-3; TRBD1 might be the D (5 bases). V lost 7 bases, J lost 6 bases, and 14 bases lay in between. Looked up from germline, CDR1 is MNHEY and CDR2 is SVGEGT. The CDR3 sequence is 13 residues long. The CDR3 here is CASTPQGRDTQYF. As DNA, the CDR3 is TGTGCCAGCACCCCCCAGGGTCGGGATACGCAGTATTTT.

The genes are TRBV7-9 and TRBJ2-5, with 8 bases matching TRBD1. With V trimmed by 3 bases and J by 1 base, 10 bases remained unmatched. Germline CDR1 and CDR2: SEHNR and FQNEAQ (reference sequence). The CDR3 length is 17 residues. The CDR3 nucleotides read TGTGCCAGCAGCTTTTACGGACAGGGTGGTCTCCAAGAGACCCAGTACTTC. Encoded protein: CASSFYGQGGLQETQYF.

The rearrangement links TRBV28 to TRBJ1-2, with D uncertain. Per germline, CDR1 MDHEN and CDR2 SYDVKM. Trimming took 10 bases from V and 4 from J, leaving 13 bases between them. CDR3 length: 12 residues. The CDR3, as DNA: TGTGCCACTGTGGAGGGCACCTATGGCTACACCTTC. As protein: CATVEGTYGYTF.

V usage is TRBV3-1 (or the pseudogene TRBV3-2) and J usage is TRBJ2-2; 9 nucleotides agree with TRBD2. Germline CDR1 is LGHDT and CDR2 is YNNKEL (reference sequence). V was pared by 0 bases and J by 7 bases, with 12 bases of the junction left unmatched. CDR3 length equals 18 residues. The DNA for the CDR3 is TGTGCCAGCAGCCAAGATCGAGGGCTAGCGGGGCAGTTCGGGGAGCTGTTTTTT. It translates to CASSQDRGLAGQFGELFF.

The chain uses TRBV24-1 and TRBJ2-6; D might be TRBD2 (6 bases). CDR1 is KGHDR, CDR2 SFDVKD, per germline. V was cut by 9 bases and J by 1 base, with 9 bases left in between. The CDR3 totals 14 residues. The CDR3 DNA sequence: TGTGCCACCGGAGGGGATTCTGGGGCCAACGTCCTGACTTTC. Its translation: CATGGDSGANVLTF.

Here the CDR3 DNA reads TGTGCCAGCTCACCACTCCGGACTAGCGGGAGAGCCAATTACAATGAGCAGTTCTTC. Its translation is CASSPLRTSGRANYNEQFF. The V call is TRBV18, the J call TRBJ2-1; 13 bases align to TRBD2. V dropped 1 base and J dropped 4; count of bases not matched to a gene: 10. The CDR3 sequence is 19 residues long. The germline CDR1 and CDR2 sequences are KGHSH and LQKENI.

J is TRBJ2-3 and V is TRBV7-9, with a tentative D call TRBD1 (5 bases). From germline, CDR1 is SEHNR and CDR2 FQNEAQ (reference sequence). The CDR3 loop spans 13 amino acids. V shed 9 bases and J shed 2 bases, with 12 bases lying between them. This chain's CDR3 is CARGPLDTDTQYF. CDR3 coding DNA: TGTGCCAGGGGGCCGCTCGACACAGATACGCAGTATTTT.

The chain recombines TRBV5-6 with TRBJ1-5, with 7 bases identical to TRBD1. J gave up 2 bases and V 4 bases, and 6 bases lay outside the gene matches. The germline V gene encodes CDR1 SGHDT and CDR2 YYEEEE. CDR3 length: 15 residues. The CDR3 nucleotides are TGTGCCAGCAGCAGACAGGGTTGGGGCAATCAGCCCCAGCATTTT. Translation gives CASSRQGWGNQPQHF.

The chain employs TRBV19 and TRBJ2-7; 8 nucleotides match TRBD1. The V segment lost 6 bases and the J segment 4 bases; nucleotides outside the gene matches: 14. CDR1 is LNHDA, CDR2 SQIVND, per germline (reference sequence). The CDR3 consists of 16 residues. The CDR3 DNA is TGTGCCAGTAGATCGACAGGGGTGAGCCCCCTATACGAGCAGTACTTC. Its translation is CASRSTGVSPLYEQYF.

The chain carries TRBV12-3 or TRBV12-4 and TRBJ1-2, with TRBD1 identical over 8 bases. This CDR3 is built from 13 residues. V was pared by 0 bases and J by 7 bases, with 1 base of the junction left unmatched. CDR3 sequence: CASSLATGVGYTF. CDR3 nucleotide sequence: TGTGCCAGCAGTTTAGCGACAGGGGTTGGCTACACCTTC.

The chain recombines TRBV3-1 (or the pseudogene TRBV3-2) with TRBJ1-5, with unresolved D. V lost 5 bases to trimming and J lost 7 bases, with 15 bases between them. The CDR3 runs to 14 residues. Germline-derived CDR1 and CDR2 are LGHDT and YNNKEL (reference sequence). The CDR3 DNA reads as TGTGCCAGCAGCTCCAGACTTTCCAAGCAGCCCCAGCATTTT. Its translation is CASSSRLSKQPQHF.

This chain links TRBV6-5 with TRBJ1-3, with D tentatively TRBD1 (5 bases). This CDR3 is 14 amino acids long. V dropped 2 bases and J dropped 4 bases, with 9 bases sitting between them. Germline assignment: CDR1 MNHEY and CDR2 SVGAGI. The CDR3 is CASSYGAGGNTIYF. The CDR3 DNA follows: TGTGCCAGCAGTTACGGGGCAGGGGGAAACACCATATATTTT.

The count of this clone is one. The chain employs TRBV6-5 and TRBJ2-7; weak D call: TRBD2 (5 bases). This CDR3 contains 14 residues. The ends were cut back, 3 bases at V and 3 bases at J, with 12 bases in the middle. From germline, CDR1 is MNHEY and CDR2 SVGAGI. The DNA for the CDR3 is TGTGCCAGCAGTTATTTCAGAGGGTACTACGAGCAGTACTTC. The encoded protein is CASSYFRGYYEQYF.

The chain uses TRBV6-5 and TRBJ2-1; D might be TRBD1 (5 bases). The length of the CDR3 is 13 residues. V shed 8 bases and J shed 7 bases, with 15 bases lying between them. The germline CDR1 and CDR2 sequences are MNHEY and SVGAGI. CDR3 sequence: CASRLGVGNEQFF. The CDR3 coding sequence is TGTGCCAGCCGCCTAGGGGTGGGGAATGAGCAGTTCTTC.

CDR3: CASWGGGSGETQYF. The CDR3 coding sequence is TGTGCCAGTTGGGGGGGCGGGAGTGGAGAGACCCAGTACTTC. This chain joins TRBV2 and TRBJ2-5; tentatively, D is TRBD2 (7 bases). CDR1 and CDR2 (germline): SNHLY, FYNNEI. This CDR3 contains 14 residues. The ends were cut back, 9 bases at V and 4 bases at J, with 18 bases in the middle.

The genes are TRBV3-1 (or the pseudogene TRBV3-2) and TRBJ1-1, with 7 positions matching TRBD1. This CDR3 comprises 13 residues. Per germline, CDR1 LGHDT and CDR2 YNNKEL (reference sequence). The J segment lost 3 bases and the V segment lost 4 bases, leaving 2 bases of the junction unmatched. The DNA of the CDR3 is TGTGCCAGCAGCCTCACAGGGGACACTGAAGCTTTCTTT. It codes for CASSLTGDTEAFF.

The chain has TRBV30 and TRBJ1-1; D is perhaps TRBD1 (6 bases). CDR3 length equals 11 residues. CDR1 is GTSNPN, CDR2 SVGIG, per germline (reference sequence). With 4 bases removed from V and 10 bases from J, the gap between germline ends came to 13 bases. DNA of the CDR3: TGTGCCTGGAACAGGGACGAGAGAGCTTTCTTT. Translating gives CAWNRDERAFF.

This clone was observed a single time. The V call is TRBV5-6, the J call TRBJ1-6, with D unclear. CDR3 length: 15 amino acids. The V gene's germline CDR1 is SGHDT and CDR2 YYEEEE. The V gene lost 2 bases and the J gene lost 8 bases, with 14 bases spanning the gap. CDR3 nucleotides: TGTGCCAGCAGCTTTGTGTCGGTCGTTGATTCACCCCTCCACTTT. Its translation: CASSFVSVVDSPLHF.

The chain employs TRBV27 and TRBJ1-4, with 8 bases lining up with TRBD1. This CDR3 region has 14 residues. Losses at the gene ends were 8 bases for V and 8 bases for J; bases not matched to a gene: 10. CDR1 and CDR2 (germline): MNHEY, SMNVEV (reference sequence). The CDR3 protein is CASGWTGQGEKLFF. For the CDR3, the DNA is TGTGCCAGCGGATGGACAGGGCAGGGGGAAAAACTGTTTTTT.

The V and J genes are TRBV19 and TRBJ2-5; 7 positions agree with TRBD1. The germline V gene encodes CDR1 LNHDA and CDR2 SQIVND (reference sequence). The CDR3 length is 15 residues. V lost 3 bases, J lost 5 bases, and 9 bases stayed unmatched. This CDR3 reads CASSIAAGGTETQYF. Written as DNA, the CDR3 is TGTGCCAGTAGTATCGCGGCAGGGGGTACGGAGACCCAGTACTTC.

The V gene is TRBV6-5, the J gene TRBJ2-7; 8 bases fit TRBD2. Per the germline V gene, CDR1 is MNHEY and CDR2 is SVGAGI. The CDR3 has 15 amino acids. The ends lost 5 bases at V and 2 bases at J; junction bases unmatched: 8. The CDR3 sequence is CASSPGVAGTYEQYF. CDR3 in DNA: TGTGCCAGCAGTCCCGGGGTAGCGGGAACCTACGAGCAGTACTTC.

The V and J genes are TRBV6-5 and TRBJ2-7; D is unresolved. CDR3 size: 14 residues. V was cut by 3 bases and J by 1 base, with 10 bases left in between. Germline CDR1 MNHEY, CDR2 SVGAGI. CDR3: CASSYSSLSYEQYF. The CDR3 DNA follows: TGTGCCAGCAGTTATTCTTCCCTATCCTACGAGCAGTACTTC.

This chain links TRBV9 with TRBJ2-2, with a possible D match to TRBD1 (6 bases). Trimming pared 0 bases from V and 3 bases from J, leaving 9 bases between. This CDR3 has 15 amino acids. Germline-derived CDR1 and CDR2 are SGDLS and YYNGEE. The CDR3 reads CASSVAPGDTGELFF. The DNA for the CDR3 is TGTGCCAGCAGCGTAGCCCCAGGGGACACCGGGGAGCTGTTTTTT.

The rearrangement links TRBV3-1 (or the pseudogene TRBV3-2) to TRBJ2-2, with TRBD2 as a possible D gene (6 bases). V was clipped by 0 bases and J by 7 bases, with 12 bases between them. The CDR3 contains 15 residues. CDR1 LGHDT and CDR2 YNNKEL come from the germline V gene (reference sequence). The CDR3 DNA sequence: TGTGCCAGCAGCCAAGACGGGAGTATCCTCGGGGAGCTGTTTTTT. Translation gives CASSQDGSILGELFF.